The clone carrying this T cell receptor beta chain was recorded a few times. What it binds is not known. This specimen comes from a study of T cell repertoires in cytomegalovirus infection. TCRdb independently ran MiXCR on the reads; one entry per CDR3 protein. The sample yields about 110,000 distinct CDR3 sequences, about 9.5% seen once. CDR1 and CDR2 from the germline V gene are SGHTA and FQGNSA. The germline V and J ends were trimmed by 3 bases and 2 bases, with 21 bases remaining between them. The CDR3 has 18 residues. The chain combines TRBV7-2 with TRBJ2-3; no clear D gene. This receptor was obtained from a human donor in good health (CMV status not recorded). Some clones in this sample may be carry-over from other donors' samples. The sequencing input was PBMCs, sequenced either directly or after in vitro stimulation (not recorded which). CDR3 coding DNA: TGTGCCAGCAGCTTCGAACCACTGCCGAGGACCTTCACAGATACGCAGTATTTT. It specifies CASSFEPLPRTFTDTQYF.